This TCR beta chain was captured by sequencing in a study of T cell repertoires in cytomegalovirus infection. Study context: Public TCR beta signatures indicated both CMV infection and matching HLA type.

TCRdb reanalysed the reads using MiXCR and keeps one entry per CDR3 protein. The sample shows 700,000 to 900,000 distinct CDR3 sequences, under 35% of them seen only once. Comments on this clonotype: Its antigen is still unknown.

The germline CDR1 and CDR2 sequences are SEHNR and FQNEAQ (reference sequence). The CDR3 extends over 16 amino acids. V lost 1 base, J lost 8 bases, and 20 bases lay in between. Sequencing was performed on cultured CD8+ T cells from PBMCs, taken from culture after CMV antigen stimulation. The source of this sequence is a human donor in good health (CMV status not recorded). Some clones in this sample may be carry-over from other donors' samples. The J gene is TRBJ1-2, the V gene TRBV7-9, with D possibly TRBD1 on 6 matching bases. The CDR3, as DNA: TGTGCCAGCAGCTTAGTGAACCCAGGGGCTATGAGGGGCTACACCTTC. Protein product: CASSLVNPGAMRGYTF.